This record concerns one T cell receptor (beta chain) sequence. This record comes from a study of T cell responses to AZD1222 COVID-19 vaccine. Sequenced by immunoSEQ multiplex PCR; TCRdb stores in-frame clones only, minus some. The sample holds roughly 140,000 clones; roughly 88% are singletons and the top ten take roughly 3.5%. The specimen comprised peripheral blood, sampled on day 0 of MenACWY control vaccination. The receptor's source is an adult in good health.

The CDR3, as DNA: TGTGCCAGCAGTTTCGACAGAGACTACAATGAGCAGTTCTTC. It specifies CASSFDRDYNEQFF. The V and J genes are TRBV27 and TRBJ2-1; D is perhaps TRBD1 (5 bases). This CDR3 is 14 amino acids long. Germline CDR1 MNHEY, CDR2 SMNVEV (reference sequence). Trimming pared 3 bases from V and 3 bases from J, leaving 9 bases between.